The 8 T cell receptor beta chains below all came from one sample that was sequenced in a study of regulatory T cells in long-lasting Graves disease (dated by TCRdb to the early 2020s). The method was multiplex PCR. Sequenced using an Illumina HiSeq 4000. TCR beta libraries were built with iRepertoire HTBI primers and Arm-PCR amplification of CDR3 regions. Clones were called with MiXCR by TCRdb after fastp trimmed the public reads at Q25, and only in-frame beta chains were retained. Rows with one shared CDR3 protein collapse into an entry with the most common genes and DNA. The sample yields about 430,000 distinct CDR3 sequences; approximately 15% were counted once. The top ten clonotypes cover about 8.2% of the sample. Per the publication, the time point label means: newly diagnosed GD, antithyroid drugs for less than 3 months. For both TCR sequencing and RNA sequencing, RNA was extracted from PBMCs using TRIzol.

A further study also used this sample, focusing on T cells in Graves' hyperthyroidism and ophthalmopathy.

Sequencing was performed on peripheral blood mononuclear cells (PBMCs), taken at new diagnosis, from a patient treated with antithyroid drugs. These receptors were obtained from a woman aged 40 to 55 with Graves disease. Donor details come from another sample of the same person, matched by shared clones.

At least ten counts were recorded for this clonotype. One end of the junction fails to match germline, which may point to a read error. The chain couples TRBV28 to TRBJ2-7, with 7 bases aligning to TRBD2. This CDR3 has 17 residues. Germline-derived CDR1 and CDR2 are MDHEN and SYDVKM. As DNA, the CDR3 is TGCGCCAGCAGTTTATCCCCCCTAGCGGTTAGTGGGGACGAGCAGTACTTC. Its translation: CASSLSPLAVSGDEQYF.

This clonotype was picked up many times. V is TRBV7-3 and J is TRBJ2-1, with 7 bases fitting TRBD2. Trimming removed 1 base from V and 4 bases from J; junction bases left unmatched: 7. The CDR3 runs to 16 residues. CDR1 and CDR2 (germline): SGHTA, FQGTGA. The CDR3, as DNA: TGTGCCAGCAGCTTAAGGGCAGCGGGAAAGTACAATGAGCAGTTCTTC. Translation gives CASSLRAAGKYNEQFF.

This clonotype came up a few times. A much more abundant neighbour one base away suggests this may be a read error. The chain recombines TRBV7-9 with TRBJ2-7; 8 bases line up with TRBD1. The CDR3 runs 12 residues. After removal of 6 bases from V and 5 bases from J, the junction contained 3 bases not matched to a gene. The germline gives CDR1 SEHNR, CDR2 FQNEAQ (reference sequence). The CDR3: CASRRTGNEQYF. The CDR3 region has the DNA TGTGCCAGCAGACGGACAGGGAACGAGCAGTACTTC.

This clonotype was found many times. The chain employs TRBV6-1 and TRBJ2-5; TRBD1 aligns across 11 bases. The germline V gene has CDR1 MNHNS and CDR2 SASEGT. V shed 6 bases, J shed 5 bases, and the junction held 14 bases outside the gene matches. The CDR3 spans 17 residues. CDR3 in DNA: TGTGCCAGCAGCGGGACAGGGGGATGGGAGTACCGGGAGACCCAGTACTTC. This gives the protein CASSGTGGWEYRETQYF.

This CDR3 is CASSSSFTGTEAFF. CDR3 nucleotide sequence: TGTGCCAGCAGCTCTTCGTTTACAGGAACTGAAGCTTTCTTT. J is TRBJ1-1 and V is TRBV7-9, with D possibly being TRBD1 (5 bases). CDR3 size: 14 residues. Trimming stripped 4 bases from V and 5 bases from J, with 14 bases between. CDR1 and CDR2 from the germline V gene are SEHNR and FQNEAQ (reference sequence).

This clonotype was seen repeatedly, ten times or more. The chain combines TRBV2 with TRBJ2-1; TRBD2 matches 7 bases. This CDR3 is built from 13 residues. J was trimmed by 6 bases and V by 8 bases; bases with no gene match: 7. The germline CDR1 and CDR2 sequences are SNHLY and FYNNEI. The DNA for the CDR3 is TGTGCCAGCCTGGCCTGGGAGGGCAATGAGCAGTTCTTC. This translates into CASLAWEGNEQFF. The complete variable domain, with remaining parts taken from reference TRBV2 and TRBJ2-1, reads EPEVTQTPSHQVTQMGQEVILRCVPISNHLYFYWYRQILGQKVEFLVSFYNNEISEKSEIFDDQFSVERPDGSNFTLKIRSTKLEDSAMYFCASLAWEGNEQFFGPGTRLTVL.

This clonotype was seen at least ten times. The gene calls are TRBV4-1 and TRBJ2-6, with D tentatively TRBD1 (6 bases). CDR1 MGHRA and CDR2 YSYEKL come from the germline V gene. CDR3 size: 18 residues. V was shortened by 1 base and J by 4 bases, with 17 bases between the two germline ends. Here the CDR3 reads CASSQGGNTGTGANVLTF. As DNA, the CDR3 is TGCGCCAGCAGCCAAGGAGGGAACACAGGGACCGGGGCCAACGTCCTGACTTTC.

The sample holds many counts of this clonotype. The DNA for the CDR3 is TGCGCCAGCAGCTTGGTAGGGACATCCACCACAGATACGCAGTATTTT. Translating it yields CASSLVGTSTTDTQYF. The V and J genes are TRBV5-1 and TRBJ2-3; D may be TRBD1 (6 bases). V dropped 0 bases and J dropped 2 bases, with 13 bases sitting between them. The V gene's germline CDR1 is SGHRS and CDR2 YFSETQ. The CDR3 has 16 amino acids.